This T cell receptor beta chain was retrieved from a study of regulatory T cells in long-lasting Graves disease. Study observations and caveats: Segments TRBV28, TRBJ1-2 and TRBJ2-5 showed preferential usage in persistent disease. Graves' patients with persistent disease showed TCR diversity lower than patients newly diagnosed.

Germline CDR1 is MGHDK and CDR2 is SYGVNS. The CDR3 contains 17 residues. V lost 6 bases and J lost 9; bases outside the gene matches: 12. CDR3 regions were amplified by Arm-PCR using iRepertoire HTBI primers to build TCR beta libraries. TCRdb used MiXCR to reprocess the multiplex PCR reads, holding one entry per CDR3 protein. The sample lists about 440,000 distinct CDR3 sequences; under 15% were seen once. A note on this clonotype: Its specificity is not known.

As for time point: newly diagnosed GD, antithyroid drugs for less than 3 months. After RNA was extracted from PBMCs, the TCR library was made from it. This same sample was also taken into another study, of T cells in Graves' hyperthyroidism and ophthalmopathy.

The sample consisted of peripheral blood mononuclear cells (PBMCs), taken at new diagnosis, from a patient treated with antithyroid drugs. This TCR was recovered from a woman aged 30 to 39 with Graves disease. This chain joins TRBV25-1 and TRBJ2-2; 14 bases fit TRBD2. The CDR3 sequence: CASSPGTSGRDVRELFF. In nucleotides, the CDR3 is TGTGCCAGCAGCCCCGGGACTAGCGGGAGAGACGTCAGGGAGCTGTTTTTT.